These 9 T cell receptor beta chains came from one sample sequenced in a study of T-cell memory formation after mild COVID-19. TCRdb analysed the 5' RACE reads with MiXCR anew, one entry per CDR3 protein. The sample lists some 260,000 distinct CDR3 sequences; 16% were seen once. The specimen was PBMCs or a T cell subset sorted from them (not recorded which). Receptors originate from a man between 18 and 29 years old who had mild COVID-19 (a few samples of this study predate the infection). Cell type and time point are not known.

On this clonotype itself: This is likely a read error, given that the CDR3 carries no conserved phenylalanine or tryptophan at its end. The limits of the CDR3 on the DNA are not certain, so only TCRdb's listed CDR3 is given. The J gene is TRBJ1-2, the V gene TRBV20-1. From germline, CDR1 is DFQATT and CDR2 SNEGSKA (reference sequence). The CDR3 spans 8 residues, counting both ends. The CDR3 reads CSARDGVL.

This clonotype came up a few times. V is TRBV12-3 or TRBV12-4 and J is TRBJ2-3, with a weak D call TRBD1 (5 bases). This CDR3 is 15 amino acids long. V was shortened by 8 bases and J by 4 bases, with 19 bases between the two germline ends. The CDR3 region has the DNA TGTGCCAGCTCCGAACAGGCCTACTCGGCAGATACGCAGTATTTT. This sequence encodes CASSEQAYSADTQYF.

This clonotype was detected only a few times. The V gene is TRBV7-2, the J gene TRBJ1-1; D remains unclear. Germline lookup yields CDR1 SGHTA and CDR2 FQGNSA. V lost 4 bases and J lost 3, with 12 bases in between. The CDR3 length is 14 residues. CDR3 loop: CASSSQAGDTEAFF. CDR3 in DNA: TGTGCCAGCAGCTCTCAAGCCGGCGACACTGAAGCTTTCTTT.

There are many counts of this clonotype. This rearrangement joins TRBV6-5 to TRBJ2-5, with a weak D call TRBD2 (7 bases). This CDR3 comprises 14 residues. The V and J ends lost 8 bases and 2 bases respectively, with 15 bases between them. CDR1 and CDR2 from the germline V gene are MNHEY and SVGAGI. CDR3 region: CASRGGGLQETQYF. The DNA of the CDR3 is TGTGCCAGCCGGGGCGGGGGCTTACAAGAGACCCAGTACTTC.

Points on this clonotype: One junction end does not reproduce the germline sequence, and a read error may be involved. The chain recombines TRBV6-1 with TRBJ2-7; D is ambiguous. CDR3 size: 15 residues. Germline V gene lookup returns CDR1 MNHNS and CDR2 SASEGT. The chain's CDR3 is CAGSEGVGWTYEQYF. In DNA form, the CDR3 reads TGTGCCGGCAGTGAAGGCGTCGGATGGACCTACGAGCAGTACTTC.

This clonotype occurred a few times. This rearrangement joins TRBV7-9 to TRBJ1-5; D call uncertain. This CDR3 has 14 residues. Per the germline V gene, CDR1 is SEHNR and CDR2 is FQNEAQ (reference sequence). Trimming removed 4 bases from V and 6 bases from J, with 13 bases in between. The CDR3 sequence: CASSSTNWGQPQHF. The CDR3 DNA sequence: TGTGCCAGCAGCTCCACCAATTGGGGTCAGCCCCAGCATTTT.

This chain connects TRBV12-3 or TRBV12-4 to TRBJ2-1, with D possibly being TRBD2 (6 bases). The CDR3 is made up of 14 amino acids. Trimming pared 6 bases from V and 4 bases from J, leaving 13 bases between. This CDR3 reads CASRPRDSYNEQFF. Here the CDR3 DNA reads TGTGCCAGCAGACCAAGGGACTCTTACAATGAGCAGTTCTTC.

The gene calls are TRBV5-8 and TRBJ1-5; TRBD1 is a possible D gene (6 bases). The CDR3 contains 14 residues. Trimming cost V 9 bases and J 3 bases, with 16 bases left between them. Germline V gene data show CDR1 as SGHTS and CDR2 as YDEGEE. CDR3 nucleotide sequence: TGTGCCACCAAGGGACACCTGACCAATCAGCCCCAGCATTTT. This translates into CATKGHLTNQPQHF.

This clonotype was observed a handful of times. The V and J genes are TRBV7-8 and TRBJ2-1; 8 bases agree with TRBD1. V shed 5 bases and J 4 bases; nucleotides not matched to a gene: 7. The CDR3 runs to 15 residues. Germline V CDR1 and CDR2: SGHVS, FQNEAQ. The DNA for the CDR3 is TGTGCCAGCAGCCCAGGGGGACAGGTGTACAATGAGCAGTTCTTC. Translated: CASSPGGQVYNEQFF.